This TCR beta chain emerged from a study of beta chain features in type 1 diabetes. On average, the one heparinised blood draw given by each donor was approximately 120 mL. Since all of the isolated RNA was reverse transcribed, expressed TCRB transcripts were what got sequenced. TCRdb's copy holds only in-frame clones and misses some; the assay was immunoSEQ multiplex PCR. The sample contains about 320,000 clones, 14% of which appear only once. V was trimmed by 5 bases and J by 5 bases, leaving 15 bases between them. The CDR3 length is 14 residues. Germline V CDR1 and CDR2: SGDLS, YYNGEE. Findings and limits, study-wide: Compared to healthy donors, patients appeared to have naive, central memory and Treg TCRB repertoires that were more alike.

Of note for this clone: As yet, its antigen is unknown.

The specimen was central memory CD4+ T cells from blood. The chain uses TRBV9 and TRBJ2-3, with a tentative D call TRBD2 (6 bases). The receptor was derived from a man in his thirties or forties in good health. The CDR3 is CASSETSLGDTQYF. CDR3 bases: TGTGCCAGCAGTGAAACTAGCTTGGGAGATACGCAGTATTTT.